One and the same sample provided the 20 T cell receptor beta chains below, sequenced in a study of blood T cell repertoires in COVID-19. TCRdb's table, derived via immunoSEQ multiplex PCR, lists solely in-frame clones and lacks some. The table shows 130,000 to 150,000 clones, with approximately 83% occurring only once. Material for sequencing was peripheral blood. These receptors all come from a woman aged 80 or older with acute or convalescent COVID-19.

This chain links TRBV2 with TRBJ2-2; possible D gene TRBD1, 5 bases. CDR1 SNHLY and CDR2 FYNNEI come from the germline V gene. The CDR3 sequence is 15 residues long. V shed 8 bases and J shed 4 bases, with 17 bases lying between them. The CDR3: CASASGDRSTGELFF. CDR3 bases: TGTGCCAGCGCATCTGGTGACAGAAGCACCGGGGAGCTGTTTTTT.

This CDR3 reads CASSQDLGGRDTEAFF. CDR3 bases: TGTGCCAGCAGCCAAGATCTCGGGGGGAGGGACACTGAAGCTTTCTTT. This rearrangement joins TRBV4-2 to TRBJ1-1; tentative D call: TRBD1 (5 bases). V was clipped by 0 bases and J by 3 bases, with 14 bases between them. This CDR3 comprises 16 residues. The germline CDR1 and CDR2 sequences are LGHNA and YNFKEQ.

The chain employs TRBV18 and TRBJ1-5; no clear D gene. CDR1 and CDR2 (germline): KGHSH, LQKENI. The CDR3 sequence is 15 residues long. Trimming stripped 1 base from V and 6 bases from J, with 13 bases between. CDR3 protein: CASSPQNVGSQPQHF. The DNA of the CDR3 is TGTGCCAGCTCACCACAAAACGTAGGGAGTCAGCCCCAGCATTTT.

V is TRBV7-8 and J is TRBJ1-4; 10 bases are a match to TRBD1. The length of the CDR3 is 17 residues. V lost 5 bases, J lost 5 bases, and 11 bases stayed unmatched. Germline CDR1 reads SGHVS; CDR2 reads FQNEAQ. CDR3 sequence (DNA): TGTGCCAGCAGCCGCGGGACAGGGGTGGGAGGGAATGAAAAACTGTTTTTT. It is translated as CASSRGTGVGGNEKLFF.

This rearrangement joins TRBV18 to TRBJ1-2; TRBD1 aligns across 10 bases. In germline, CDR1 is KGHSH, CDR2 LQKENI. J gave up 7 bases and V 0 bases, and 8 bases lay outside the gene matches. This CDR3 is built from 16 residues. CDR3 in DNA: TGTGCCAGCTCACCACCCCCGACAGGGGGCATAAGTGGCTACACCTTC. Amino acid sequence: CASSPPPTGGISGYTF.

The chain has TRBV18 and TRBJ1-5; D unclear. The CDR3 sequence is 15 residues long. Trimming shortened V by 5 bases and J by 0 bases, and 11 bases separated the two germline ends. Germline CDR1 reads KGHSH; CDR2 reads LQKENI. CDR3 sequence (DNA): TGTGCCAGCTCAGAAGCGGGGAATAGCAATCAGCCCCAGCATTTT. Translating gives CASSEAGNSNQPQHF.

Written as DNA, the CDR3 is TGTGCCAGCAGTAGAGGGCATCAACCATCCTACGAGCAGTACTTC. Translation gives CASSRGHQPSYEQYF. The chain joins TRBV6-2 or TRBV6-3 to TRBJ2-7; TRBD2 is a possible D gene (5 bases). This CDR3 region has 15 residues. The germline CDR1 and CDR2 sequences are MNHEY and SVGEGT. V dropped 5 bases and J dropped 1 base, with 15 bases sitting between them.

J is TRBJ2-1 and V is TRBV7-3, with unresolved D. The CDR3 covers 13 residues. Germline assignment: CDR1 SGHTA and CDR2 FQGTGA. Trimming stripped 1 base from V and 5 bases from J, with 6 bases between. Here the CDR3 DNA reads TGTGCCAGCAGCTTAATCCGAGACAATGAGCAGTTCTTC. Its protein product is CASSLIRDNEQFF.

The rearrangement uses TRBV6-6 and TRBJ1-2; 7 bases line up with TRBD1. The CDR3 has 16 residues. With V trimmed by 2 bases and J by 1 base, 7 bases remained unmatched. Germline CDR1 and CDR2: MNHNY and SVGAGI (reference sequence). The CDR3, as DNA: TGTGCCAGCAGTTACGGGCAGGGGGACTTTAACTATGGCTACACCTTC. The encoded protein is CASSYGQGDFNYGYTF.

The V call is TRBV5-1, the J call TRBJ2-1, with D possibly being TRBD2 (5 bases). The germline gives CDR1 SGHRS, CDR2 YFSETQ. Trimming shortened V by 0 bases and J by 7 bases, and 14 bases separated the two germline ends. The CDR3 contains 15 residues. CDR3 amino acids: CASSLDTSSGNEQFF. The DNA of the CDR3 is TGCGCCAGCAGCTTGGACACTTCGAGCGGTAATGAGCAGTTCTTC.

The chain combines TRBV6-4 with TRBJ1-6, with TRBD1 matching over 8 bases. The CDR3 has 14 amino acids. V shed 6 bases, J shed 10 bases, and the junction held 8 bases outside the gene matches. The germline gives CDR1 MRHNA, CDR2 SNTAGT. The CDR3 nucleotides read TGTGCCAGCAGCAAGACAGGGGTGCACTCACCCCTCCACTTT. It specifies CASSKTGVHSPLHF.

The CDR3 bases are TGCGCCAGCAGCCAAAGTGGACTAGCGGGGGCTGGCTACAATGAGCAGTTCTTC. This encodes CASSQSGLAGAGYNEQFF. The chain recombines TRBV4-1 with TRBJ2-1, with 13 bases lining up with TRBD2. Germline V gives CDR1 MGHRA, CDR2 YSYEKL. Germline trimming cut 2 bases from V and 3 bases from J; bases unmatched to any gene: 7. This CDR3 contains 18 residues.

This chain joins TRBV27 and TRBJ1-1, with unresolved D. From germline, CDR1 is MNHEY and CDR2 SMNVEV (reference sequence). CDR3 size: 14 residues. V lost 5 bases, J lost 4 bases, and 14 bases lay in between. The DNA of the CDR3 is TGTGCCAGCAGTCAAGCGGACTTGGGCACTGAAGCTTTCTTT. This gives the protein CASSQADLGTEAFF.

The genes are TRBV5-4 and TRBJ2-7; perhaps TRBD1 as D (5 bases). Germline V gene data show CDR1 as SGHNT and CDR2 as YYREEE (reference sequence). Trimming removed 6 bases from V and 2 bases from J, with 9 bases in between. This CDR3 region has 12 residues. The CDR3 reads CASTDSPYEQYF. Here the CDR3 DNA reads TGTGCCAGCACAGACAGTCCCTACGAGCAGTACTTC.

The table lists this clone with a count of one. The V call is TRBV18, the J call TRBJ1-2; a weak D match, TRBD1 (6 bases). The CDR3 covers 14 residues. Germline CDR1 KGHSH, CDR2 LQKENI. V dropped 3 bases and J dropped 7 bases, with 15 bases sitting between them. The CDR3 sequence is CASSPLQGDAGYTF. CDR3 nucleotide sequence: TGTGCCAGCTCACCCTTACAGGGAGATGCTGGCTACACCTTC.

V usage is TRBV11-3 and J usage is TRBJ2-1, with D perhaps matching TRBD2 (6 bases). The ends were cut back, 4 bases at V and 7 bases at J, with 17 bases in the middle. The CDR3 extends over 15 amino acids. The germline CDR1 and CDR2 sequences are SGHNT and YENEEA. CDR3 region: CASSSPWAGSNEQFF. The CDR3 region has the DNA TGTGCCAGCAGCTCCCCCTGGGCGGGGTCGAATGAGCAGTTCTTC. Using reference TRBV11-3 and TRBJ2-1 for the parts outside the CDR3, the full variable domain is EAGVVQSPRYKIIEKKQPVAFWCNPISGHNTLYWYLQNLGQGPELLIRYENEEAVDDSQLPKDRFSAERLKGVDSTLKIQPAELGDSAVYLCASSSPWAGSNEQFFGPGTRLTVL.

This clone was detected only a few times. The rearrangement links TRBV11-2 to TRBJ1-1; a possible D gene is TRBD1 (5 bases). Trimming left V 4 bases short and J 0 bases short, with 15 bases between. CDR3 length: 16 amino acids. Looked up from germline, CDR1 is SGHAT and CDR2 is FQNNGV. CDR3 nucleotide sequence: TGTGCCAGCAGCTCGACAGAAGAATGGATGAACACTGAAGCTTTCTTT. As protein: CASSSTEEWMNTEAFF.

J is TRBJ2-2 and V is TRBV5-4; D not certain. Trimming took 0 bases from V and 0 from J, leaving 6 bases between them. The CDR3 is 15 amino acids. Germline V gives CDR1 SGHNT, CDR2 YYREEE (reference sequence). CDR3 DNA sequence: TGTGCCAGCAGCTTGGCTAGGACGAACACCGGGGAGCTGTTTTTT. It translates to CASSLARTNTGELFF.

V usage is TRBV11-2 and J usage is TRBJ2-7, with TRBD1 matching over 9 bases. The CDR3 consists of 17 residues. Germline values: CDR1 SGHAT, CDR2 FQNNGV. V shed 6 bases, J shed 5 bases, and the junction held 17 bases outside the gene matches. CDR3 nucleotides: TGTGCCAGCAGTCGGAGGGGGGGACAGGGTAATGGGAACGAGCAGTACTTC. This codes for CASSRRGGQGNGNEQYF.

The chain uses TRBV7-2 and TRBJ1-6; D remains ambiguous. V shed 2 bases and J shed 6 bases, with 17 bases lying between them. Germline V lookup: CDR1 SGHTA, CDR2 FQGNSA. This CDR3 is 17 amino acids long. The CDR3 DNA is TGTGCCAGCAGCTTATATGAGATAACAGATGCTAATTCACCCCTCCACTTT. This encodes CASSLYEITDANSPLHF.